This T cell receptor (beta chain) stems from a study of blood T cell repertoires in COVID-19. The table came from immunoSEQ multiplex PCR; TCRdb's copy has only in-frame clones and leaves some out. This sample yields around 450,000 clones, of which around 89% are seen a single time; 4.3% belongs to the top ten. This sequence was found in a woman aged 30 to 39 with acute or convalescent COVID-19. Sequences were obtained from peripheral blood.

Written as DNA, the CDR3 is TGTGCCAGCAGCTCGAGCACCGGGGAGCTGTTTTTT. This codes for CASSSSTGELFF. The chain uses TRBV7-7 and TRBJ2-2; D remains unclear. This CDR3 contains 12 residues. Germline V lookup: CDR1 SSHAT, CDR2 FNYEAQ (reference sequence). Trimming cost V 4 bases and J 4 bases, with 4 bases left between them.